This T cell receptor (beta chain) derives from a study of shared clonotypes between healthy human individuals. Whole-study findings and limits: Clonotype sharing across several donors was observed for around 5% of naive CD4 clonotypes.

Looked up from germline, CDR1 is SGHRS and CDR2 is YFSETQ. The CDR3 sequence is 14 residues long. V was shortened by 0 bases and J by 4 bases, with 10 bases between the two germline ends. TCRdb's copy holds only in-frame clones and misses some; the assay was immunoSEQ multiplex PCR. The top ten hold around 1.5% of the sample, which has nearly 1,000,000 clones, over 75% seen once. This clone was counted only a few times. What it binds is not known. This sequence was found in a man aged 18 to 30 in good health. Sequencing was performed on memory CD4+ T cells sorted from blood. The subset is: CD45RA-negative fraction. The J gene is TRBJ1-2, the V gene TRBV5-1; D gene ambiguous. The CDR3 nucleotides read TGCGCCAGCAGCTTGGGGGCAGATTTCTATGGCTACACCTTC. Encoded protein: CASSLGADFYGYTF.